Listed here are 15 T cell receptor beta chains from one sample, sequenced in a study of shared clonotypes between healthy human individuals. The method was immunoSEQ multiplex PCR; TCRdb's version includes in-frame clones alone and lacks a portion of them. The data show 1.6 million or so clones, 96% seen once. Material for sequencing was naive CD4+ T cells sorted from blood. Subset reported: CD45RA+ positively selected. These receptors came from a young man in good health.

The DNA for the CDR3 is TGTGCCAGCAGGCGGGAGTTCGATCAGCCCCAGCATTTT. It translates to CASRREFDQPQHF. The chain carries TRBV28 and TRBJ1-5; D not certain. The CDR3 runs to 13 residues. The V gene's germline CDR1 is MDHEN and CDR2 SYDVKM. V lost 6 bases to trimming and J lost 5 bases, with 11 bases between them.

The gene calls are TRBV19 and TRBJ2-2; 10 bases match TRBD2. With V trimmed by 11 bases and J by 4 bases, 4 bases remained unmatched. CDR1 is LNHDA, CDR2 SQIVND, per germline (reference sequence). This CDR3 spans 13 amino acids. The CDR3 bases are TGTGCCGGGAGGACTAGCGGCACCGGGGAGCTGTTTTTT. Translating gives CAGRTSGTGELFF.

This clone was seen a few times. V gene TRBV6-5 combines with J gene TRBJ2-2; no reliable D call. CDR3 length: 15 residues. CDR1 is MNHEY and CDR2 is SVGAGI in the germline V gene. The germline V and J ends were trimmed by 2 bases and 4 bases, with 11 bases remaining between them. CDR3 DNA sequence: TGTGCCAGCAGTTACGGCGGAGCATCCACCGGGGAGCTGTTTTTT. Residues: CASSYGGASTGELFF.

The chain is built from TRBV7-6 and TRBJ2-6, with D possibly being TRBD1 or TRBD2 (5 bases each). Germline V gene sequence: CDR1 SGHVS, CDR2 FNYEAQ. V was shortened by 0 bases and J by 1 base, with 7 bases between the two germline ends. This CDR3 is built from 16 residues. Here the CDR3 reads CASSLAWGSGANVLTF. Here the CDR3 DNA reads TGTGCCAGCAGCTTAGCGTGGGGGTCTGGGGCCAACGTCCTGACTTTC.

The chain uses TRBV4-1 and TRBJ2-5, with a possible D match to TRBD1 (5 bases). The CDR3 sequence is 18 residues long. Germline V gene sequence: CDR1 MGHRA, CDR2 YSYEKL. With 0 bases removed from V and 1 base from J, the gap between germline ends came to 18 bases. The CDR3 protein is CASSQDGIGAVGQETQYF. The CDR3 DNA follows: TGCGCCAGCAGCCAAGATGGGATAGGGGCCGTCGGCCAAGAGACCCAGTACTTC.

The V gene is TRBV28, the J gene TRBJ1-4; D may be TRBD1 (5 bases). This CDR3 contains 14 residues. V was clipped by 3 bases and J by 8 bases, with 13 bases between them. Germline V lookup: CDR1 MDHEN, CDR2 SYDVKM. DNA for the CDR3: TGTGCCAGCAGTTTTTGGCAGGGCCGAGAAAAACTGTTTTTT. Translation gives CASSFWQGREKLFF.

The rearrangement uses TRBV7-9 and TRBJ2-5, with D perhaps TRBD1 (6 bases). Germline CDR1 is SEHNR and CDR2 is FQNEAQ (reference sequence). Trimming stripped 5 bases from V and 1 base from J, with 23 bases between. This CDR3 is built from 18 residues. CDR3 protein: CASSVGLSRDTAQETQYF. CDR3 in DNA: TGTGCCAGCAGCGTAGGACTCTCCCGGGACACCGCCCAAGAGACCCAGTACTTC. Full variable domain (outside the CDR3, taken from reference TRBV7-9 and TRBJ2-5): DTGVSQNPRHKITKRGQNVTFRCDPISEHNRLYWYRQTLGQGPEFLTYFQNEAQLEKSRLLSDRFSAERPKGSFSTLEIQRTEQGDSAMYLCASSVGLSRDTAQETQYFGPGTRLLVL.

V usage is TRBV7-3 and J usage is TRBJ1-1, with a possible D match to TRBD1 (5 bases). The CDR3 covers 12 residues. Trimming stripped 8 bases from V and 5 bases from J, with 12 bases between. The germline V gene has CDR1 SGHTA and CDR2 FQGTGA. CDR3 sequence: CASGQGGTEAFF. The CDR3 DNA is TGTGCCAGCGGACAAGGCGGGACTGAAGCTTTCTTT.

The chain is built from TRBV7-2 and TRBJ2-3, with unresolved D. The V and J ends lost 1 base and 6 bases respectively, with 11 bases between them. The germline V gene has CDR1 SGHTA and CDR2 FQGNSA. The CDR3 spans 14 residues. Here the CDR3 DNA reads TGTGCCAGCAGCTTAGGCTTGAGCAGGGATACGCAGTATTTT. Translation gives CASSLGLSRDTQYF.

The V gene is TRBV14, the J gene TRBJ2-1; 9 bases map to TRBD1. CDR1 and CDR2 (germline): SGHDN, FVKESK. Trimming removed 1 base from V and 2 bases from J; junction bases left unmatched: 6. CDR3 length equals 17 residues. The DNA of the CDR3 is TGTGCCAGCAGCCAAGGGGATTACAGGGGGCCCTACAATGAGCAGTTCTTC. This codes for CASSQGDYRGPYNEQFF.

The DNA of the CDR3 is TGCGCCAGCAGCTGGGACTTCAAAGAGACCCAGTACTTC. It codes for CASSWDFKETQYF. The J gene is TRBJ2-5, the V gene TRBV5-1; perhaps TRBD2 as D (6 bases). V was shortened by 3 bases and J by 3 bases, with 9 bases between the two germline ends. Germline-derived CDR1 and CDR2 are SGHRS and YFSETQ. CDR3 length equals 13 residues.

The chain uses TRBV5-1 and TRBJ2-3, with TRBD2 identical over 12 bases. CDR1 is SGHRS and CDR2 is YFSETQ in the germline V gene. This CDR3 has 18 residues. V shed 7 bases, J shed 0 bases, and the junction held 12 bases outside the gene matches. CDR3 sequence: CASASLAGGYPSTDTQYF. The CDR3 coding sequence is TGCGCCAGCGCCTCACTAGCGGGAGGCTATCCTAGCACAGATACGCAGTATTTT.

In this sample, this clone turned up a few times. The CDR3 region is CASSLRTFYGYTF. The CDR3 region has the DNA TGTGCCAGCAGCCTCCGAACCTTCTATGGCTACACCTTC. The chain combines TRBV28 with TRBJ1-2; D call uncertain. Deletions cut 6 bases from V and 4 bases from J, with 12 bases between. The CDR3 consists of 13 residues. Germline V CDR1 and CDR2: MDHEN, SYDVKM.

The chain combines TRBV27 with TRBJ2-7, with 10 bases that match TRBD1. With V trimmed by 8 bases and J by 1 base, 8 bases remained unmatched. This CDR3 region has 15 residues. Germline lookup yields CDR1 MNHEY and CDR2 SMNVEV (reference sequence). In DNA, the CDR3 is TGTGCCAGCCGACAGGGACAGGGGTTTTCCTACGAGCAGTACTTC. Its translation is CASRQGQGFSYEQYF.

The rearrangement links TRBV25-1 to TRBJ2-5, with no clear D. The CDR3 spans 11 residues. V was clipped by 6 bases and J by 4 bases, with 6 bases between them. Per the germline V gene, CDR1 is MGHDK and CDR2 is SYGVNS. In nucleotides, the CDR3 is TGTGCCAGCAGCTGGATAGAGACCCAGTACTTC. Its translation is CASSWIETQYF.